These T cell receptor beta chains were read from a single sample in a study of neoadjuvant anti-PD-1 for oral cavity cancer. TCRdb keeps only in-frame clones here, not all; method: immunoSEQ multiplex PCR. The repertoire holds 11,000 to 15,000 clones, about 71% seen once, with 2.1% in the top ten. Sequencing was performed on PBMCs, taken before nivolumab (anti-PD-1) treatment. These receptors all stem from a person aged 35-79 years with oral cavity squamous cell carcinoma. CDR3s include the opening cysteine and the closing phenylalanine or tryptophan. The order of the fields is J gene, V gene, CDR3 protein.

>TRBJ2-5|TRBV6-1
CASRNTGKTQYF
>TRBJ1-4|TRBV2
CASGSVPGQGGNEKLFF
>TRBJ2-5|TRBV27
CASSIRRREQETQYF
>TRBJ1-2|TRBV6-5
CASQGGAGYTF
>TRBJ1-1|TRBV5-4
CASSFTRNTEAFF
>TRBJ1-2|TRBV5-4
CASSPGGGLFRGYTF
>TRBJ1-1|TRBV2
CASSVRTVYLFF
>TRBJ1-5|TRBV7-9
CASSLEIDQPQHF
>TRBJ1-2|TRBV30
CAWSDGAGGYYGYTF
>TRBJ1-2|TRBV4-2
CASSQDPTTGLLGGYTF
>TRBJ1-1|TRBV7-9
CASSSAQGANTEAFF
>TRBJ1-2|TRBV19
CASSIPSGYTF
>TRBJ1-1|TRBV10-1
CASSERGSNTEAFF
>TRBJ1-6|TRBV23-1
CASKTGSSYNSPLHF
>TRBJ1-2|TRBV29-1
CSVQTGMGGYTF
>TRBJ1-1|TRBV4-2
CASSAYESTEAFF
>TRBJ2-3|TRBV2
CASSEYADTQYF
>TRBJ1-2|TRBV6-5
CASSPRRREGGGYTF
>TRBJ2-5|TRBV11-2
CASSKTGASKETQYF
>TRBJ1-1|TRBV28
CASPGEGRNTEAFF
>TRBJ2-2|TRBV11-3
CASSIRTGTGELFF
>TRBJ1-5|TRBV7-9
CASSRTGGNQPQHF
>TRBJ2-7|TRBV28
CASSLNLGAYEQYF
>TRBJ2-7|TRBV7-9
CASSLAHGGNFYEQYF
>TRBJ1-5|TRBV5-1
CASSLGGVNQPQHF
>TRBJ1-6|TRBV6-5
CASRPSRDRNSPLHF
>TRBJ2-1|TRBV30
CAWRLGLLLEFF
>TRBJ2-1|TRBV19
CASSPRGTSFYNEQFF
>TRBJ2-1|TRBV11-2
CASIVGSGSYNEQFF
>TRBJ1-2|TRBV5-6
CASSGGPGLVLYGYTF
>TRBJ2-3|TRBV9
CASSPRLGVDTQYF
>TRBJ1-4|TRBV11-2
CASSFPGTEEKLFF
>TRBJ2-3|TRBV25-1
CASSEMGLDTQYF
>TRBJ2-7|TRBV28
CASNPGQAFYEQYF
>TRBJ1-2|TRBV19
CASRQGPNYGYTF
>TRBJ1-2|TRBV5-6
CASSSKVDTTSNYGYTF
>TRBJ1-2|TRBV6-1
CASSETTGDYGYTF
>TRBJ1-5|TRBV25-1
CASRGGTASNQPQHF
>TRBJ2-7|TRBV27
CASSPHLIGFLREEQYF
>TRBJ2-1|TRBV6-1
CASSLGGNSYNEQFF
>TRBJ1-4|TRBV28
CASSFQDGSTNEKLFF
>TRBJ1-4|TRBV7-9
CASSLELREKLFF
>TRBJ1-2|TRBV6-1
CASTPDSYGYTF
>TRBJ2-7|TRBV19
CASTGGPVREQYF
>TRBJ1-5|TRBV29-1
CSVGTVNSNQPQHF
>TRBJ1-1|TRBV28
CASSTSDARRYTEAFF
>TRBJ2-1|TRBV2
CASSVAGGRYNEQFF
>TRBJ1-4|TRBV6-5
CASTIGGTGSEKLFF
>TRBJ2-4|TRBV7-8
CASSLKGGPRAKNIQYF
>TRBJ1-3|TRBV7-8
CASSPRRPFSGNTIYF